This T cell receptor (beta chain) originates from a study of blood T cell repertoires in COVID-19. Study-wide background: Acute and convalescent COVID-19 specimens originated in the United States, Italy and Spain. Sources were T cells, B-cell-depleted T cells, or PBMCs; the material itself was cDNA or gDNA.

The CDR3 runs 16 residues. The germline V gene encodes CDR1 SEHNR and CDR2 FQNEAQ (reference sequence). V was trimmed by 1 base and J by 1 base, leaving 12 bases between them. Source study methods: Amplification of reference gene primers was used by the study to estimate nucleated cell counts. The repertoire was sequenced with immunoSEQ multiplex PCR; TCRdb's copy has only in-frame clones and lacks some. V, J and clone size are those of that table, while D and trimming were read from the DNA. The sample lists 200,000 to 300,000 clones; roughly 87% were seen once. Specimen: peripheral blood. V is TRBV7-9 and J is TRBJ2-3; a possible D gene is TRBD2 (6 bases). The sequence derives from a man in his sixties who had recovered from COVID-19. The CDR3 DNA sequence: TGTGCCAGCAGCTTAGTAACTAGGAGGGGCACAGATACGCAGTATTTT. Its translation is CASSLVTRRGTDTQYF.